The sequence of this T cell receptor beta chain was determined in a study of T-cell reconstitution after alpha-beta-depleted transplantation in children. Preparing the TCRbeta library involved the use of unique molecular identifiers. MiXCR was run by TCRdb on the PCR reads, yielding one entry per CDR3 protein. The sample lists roughly 500,000 distinct CDR3 sequences, approximately 20% occurring once. A few counts support this clonotype. Germline V gene lookup returns CDR1 SGHRS and CDR2 YFSETQ. This CDR3 has 14 amino acids. The V and J ends lost 0 bases and 7 bases, in that order; junction bases with no gene match: 2.

The material sequenced was PBMCs from the stem cell graft donor, taken from the stem cell graft. The origin of this receptor is a human donor who donated a stem cell graft to a child with acute lymphoblastic leukemia. The chain is built from TRBV5-1 and TRBJ1-4, with TRBD1 matching 8 bases. CDR3 nucleotide sequence: TGCGCCAGCAGCTTGGAGGGACAGGCTGAAAAACTGTTTTTT. It yields the protein CASSLEGQAEKLFF.